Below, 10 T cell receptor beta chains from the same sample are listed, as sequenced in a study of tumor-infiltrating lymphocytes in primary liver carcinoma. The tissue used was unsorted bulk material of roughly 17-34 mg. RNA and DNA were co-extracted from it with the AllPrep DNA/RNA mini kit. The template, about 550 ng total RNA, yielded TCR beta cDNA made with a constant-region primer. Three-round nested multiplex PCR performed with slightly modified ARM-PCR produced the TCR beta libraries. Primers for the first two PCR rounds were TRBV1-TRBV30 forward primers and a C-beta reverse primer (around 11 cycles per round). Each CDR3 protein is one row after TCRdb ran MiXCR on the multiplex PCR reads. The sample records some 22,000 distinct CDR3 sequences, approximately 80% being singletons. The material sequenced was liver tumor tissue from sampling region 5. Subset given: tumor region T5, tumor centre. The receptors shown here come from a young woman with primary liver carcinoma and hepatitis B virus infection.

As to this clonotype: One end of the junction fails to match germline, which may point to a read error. The CDR3 reads CASSFEQTIYDQYF. In DNA, the CDR3 is TGTGCCAGTAGCTTCGAGCAGACTATCTACGATCAGTACTTC. The chain has TRBV5-5 and TRBJ2-7; D is perhaps TRBD2 (5 bases). Germline V gene sequence: CDR1 SGHKS, CDR2 YYEKEE (reference sequence). CDR3 length: 14 residues.

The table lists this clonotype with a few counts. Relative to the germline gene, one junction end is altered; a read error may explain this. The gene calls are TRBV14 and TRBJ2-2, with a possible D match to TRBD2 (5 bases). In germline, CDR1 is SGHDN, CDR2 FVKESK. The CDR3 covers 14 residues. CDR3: CASSPGRNTGKLFF. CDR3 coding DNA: TGTGCCAGCAGCCCAGGACGGAACACCGGGAAGCTGTTCTTT.

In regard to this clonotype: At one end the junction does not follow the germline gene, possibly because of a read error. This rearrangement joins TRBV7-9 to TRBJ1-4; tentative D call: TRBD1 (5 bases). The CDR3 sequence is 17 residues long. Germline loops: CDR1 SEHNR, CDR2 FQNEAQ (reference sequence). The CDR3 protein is CVSNFNLPGSSDEKLFF. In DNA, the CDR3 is TGTGTCAGCAACTTCAACCTCCCAGGGAGTTCGGACGAAAAACTGTTTTTT.

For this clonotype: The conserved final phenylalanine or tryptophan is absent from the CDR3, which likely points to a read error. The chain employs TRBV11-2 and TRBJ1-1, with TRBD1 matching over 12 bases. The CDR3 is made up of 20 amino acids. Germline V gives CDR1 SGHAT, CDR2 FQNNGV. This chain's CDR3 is CASSARDRGRKRWINIEAFS. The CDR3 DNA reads TGTGCCAGCAGCGCTCGGGACAGGGGGCGCAAGAGGTGGATTAACATTGAAGCTTTCTCT.

CDR3 loop: CASSRVMAGVSEELFF. The CDR3, as DNA: TGTGCCAGTAGCAGGGTTATGGCGGGAGTCTCCGAGGAGCTGTTTTTT. The chain combines TRBV11-1 with TRBJ2-2; 7 bases agree with TRBD2. Germline CDR1 SGHAT, CDR2 FQDESV (reference sequence). The trim removed 9 bases at V and 10 bases at J, leaving 20 bases unmatched. The CDR3 covers 16 residues.

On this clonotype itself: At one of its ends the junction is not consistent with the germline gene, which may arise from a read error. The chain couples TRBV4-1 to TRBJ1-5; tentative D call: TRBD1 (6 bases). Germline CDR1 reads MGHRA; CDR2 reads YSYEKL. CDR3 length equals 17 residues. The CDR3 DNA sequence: TGTGCCAGCAGCCAAGAGTATGAGGGGGATGGCAATCAGCACCAGCATTTT. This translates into CASSQEYEGDGNQHQHF.

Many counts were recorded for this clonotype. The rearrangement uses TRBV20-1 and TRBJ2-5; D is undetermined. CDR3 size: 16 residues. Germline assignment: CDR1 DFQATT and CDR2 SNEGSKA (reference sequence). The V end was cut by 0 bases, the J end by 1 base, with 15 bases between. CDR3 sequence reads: CSARDLIGVGQETQYF. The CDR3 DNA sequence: TGCAGTGCTAGAGATCTCATTGGGGTTGGCCAAGAGACCCAGTACTTC.

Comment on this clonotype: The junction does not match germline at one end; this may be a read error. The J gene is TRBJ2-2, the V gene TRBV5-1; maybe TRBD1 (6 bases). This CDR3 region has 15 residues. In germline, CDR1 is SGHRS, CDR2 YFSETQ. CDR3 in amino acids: CANSLRSTGSGEQFF. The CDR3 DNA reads TGCGCCAACAGCTTGAGGTCGACAGGCTCCGGGGAGCAGTTTTTT.

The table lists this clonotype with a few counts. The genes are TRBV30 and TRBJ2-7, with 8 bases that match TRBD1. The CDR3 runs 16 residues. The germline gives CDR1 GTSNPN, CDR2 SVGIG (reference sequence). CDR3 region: CTRRPTGQGYPYEQYF. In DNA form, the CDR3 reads TGTACCCGGAGGCCCACCGGACAGGGCTATCCCTACGAGCAGTACTTC.

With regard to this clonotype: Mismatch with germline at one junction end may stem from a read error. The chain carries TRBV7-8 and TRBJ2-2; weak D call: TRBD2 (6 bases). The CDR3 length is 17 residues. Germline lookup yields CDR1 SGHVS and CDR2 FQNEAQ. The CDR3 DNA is TGTGCCGGCAATTCGCGGGGCCACACGCCGAACACTGGGGAGCTCTTTTTT. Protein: CAGNSRGHTPNTGELFF.